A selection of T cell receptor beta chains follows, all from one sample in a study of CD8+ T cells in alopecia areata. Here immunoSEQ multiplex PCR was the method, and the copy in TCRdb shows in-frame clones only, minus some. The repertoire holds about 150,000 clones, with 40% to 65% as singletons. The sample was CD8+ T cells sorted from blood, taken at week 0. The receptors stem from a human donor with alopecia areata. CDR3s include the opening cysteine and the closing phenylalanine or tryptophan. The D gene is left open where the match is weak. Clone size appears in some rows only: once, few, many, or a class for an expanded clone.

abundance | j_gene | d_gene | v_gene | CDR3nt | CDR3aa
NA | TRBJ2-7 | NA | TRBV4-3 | TGCGCCAGCAGCCAGAACAGAGACTACGAGCAGTACTTC | CASSQNRDYEQYF
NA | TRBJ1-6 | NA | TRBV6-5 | TGTGCCAGCAGTTACTCGAGCCGGGGTTGCTCACCCCTCCACTTT | CASSYSSRGCSPLHF
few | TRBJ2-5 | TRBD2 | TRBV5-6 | TGTGCCAGCAGCTCTTTCCAAAGCGGGGGTTCCCAAGAGACCCAGTACTTC | CASSSFQSGGSQETQYF
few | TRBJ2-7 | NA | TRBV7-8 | TGTGCCAGCTTCCATCCTGAGGGCCAGGACCGACTCTCCTACGAGCAGTACTTC | CASFHPEGQDRLSYEQYF
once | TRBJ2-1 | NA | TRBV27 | TGTGCCAGCAGTTTAGACGAGTCCTACAATGAGCAGTTCTTC | CASSLDESYNEQFF
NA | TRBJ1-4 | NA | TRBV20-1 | TGCAGTGCTAGAGATCGCAGGAAACTGTTTTTT | CSARDRRKLFF
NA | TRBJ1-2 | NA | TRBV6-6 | TGTGCCAGCAGACGACCCCAGGAGTATGGCTACACCTTC | CASRRPQEYGYTF
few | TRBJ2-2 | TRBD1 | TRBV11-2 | TGTGCCAGCAGCTTACTCCCCTCTCGGACAGGGTGGTCCGGGGAGCTGTTTTTT | CASSLLPSRTGWSGELFF
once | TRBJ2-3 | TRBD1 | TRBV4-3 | TGCGCCAGCAGCCAAGGAGGGGGCAGGGCAACAGATACGCAGTATTTT | CASSQGGGRATDTQYF
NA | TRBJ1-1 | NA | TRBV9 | TGTGCCAGCGGAGGGTCAAACACTGAAGCTTTCTTT | CASGGSNTEAFF
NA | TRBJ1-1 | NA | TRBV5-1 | TGCGCCAGCAGCTTGCGGAGAGGGACTGAAGCTTTCTTT | CASSLRRGTEAFF
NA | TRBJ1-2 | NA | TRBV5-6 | TGTGCCAGCAGCTACTCTACAGGGCCCGGGGGCTACACCTTC | CASSYSTGPGGYTF
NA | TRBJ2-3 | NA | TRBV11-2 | TGTGCCAGCAGCGCCGGCGGGGTTCCTAGCACAGATACGCAGTATTTT | CASSAGGVPSTDTQYF
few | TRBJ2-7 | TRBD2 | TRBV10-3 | TGTGCCATCAGTCCAACGGGACTAGCGGTTCAATCCTACGAGCAGTACTTC | CAISPTGLAVQSYEQYF
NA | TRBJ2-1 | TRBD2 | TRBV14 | TGTGCCAGCAGCTTGACTAGCGGGGGCTACAATGAGCAGTTCTTC | CASSLTSGGYNEQFF
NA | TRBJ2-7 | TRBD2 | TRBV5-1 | TGCGCCAGCAGCTTGGCCAGCGGGGCCTACGAGCAGTACTTC | CASSLASGAYEQYF
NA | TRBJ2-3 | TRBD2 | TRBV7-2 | TGTGCCAGCAGCTTCCCACTGTTAGCGGGGGGCCCCTTGAAAGATACGCAGTATTTT | CASSFPLLAGGPLKDTQYF
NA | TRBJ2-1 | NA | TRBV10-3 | TGTGCCATCAGTGACCGGGACTTCAGCTCCTACAATGAGCAGTTCTTC | CAISDRDFSSYNEQFF
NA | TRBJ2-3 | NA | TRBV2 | TGTGCCAGCAGGGGACAATATAGCACAGATACGCAGTATTTT | CASRGQYSTDTQYF
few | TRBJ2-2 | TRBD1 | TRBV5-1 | TGCGCCAGCAGCGCCGACAGGGCGATGGTCACCGGGGAGCTGTTTTTT | CASSADRAMVTGELFF
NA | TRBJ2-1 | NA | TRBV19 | TGTGCCAGTAGTACCTCGACAGTCAATGAGCAGTTCTTC | CASSTSTVNEQFF
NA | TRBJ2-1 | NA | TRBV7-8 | TGTGCCAGCAGCTTAGGTTTTCGTGAGCAGTTCTTC | CASSLGFREQFF
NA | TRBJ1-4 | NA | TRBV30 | TGTGCCTGGAGCCGAACAGGGAATGAAAAACTGTTTTTT | CAWSRTGNEKLFF
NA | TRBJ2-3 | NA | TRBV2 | TGTGCCAGCAGCTCGCCGGCGGGAGATACGCAGTATTTT | CASSSPAGDTQYF
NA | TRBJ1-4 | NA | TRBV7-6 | TGTGCCAGCAGCGAACAGGGTGGACGGGAAAAACTGTTTTTT | CASSEQGGREKLFF
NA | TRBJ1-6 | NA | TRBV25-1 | TGTGCCAGCAGTGAATTTCGAATCGGGGATTCACCCCTCCACTTT | CASSEFRIGDSPLHF
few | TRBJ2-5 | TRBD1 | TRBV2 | TGTGCCAGCAGTGTTATTTCAGGGGGAGTTGACGTGACCCAGTACTTC | CASSVISGGVDVTQYF
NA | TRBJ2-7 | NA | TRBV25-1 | TGTGCCAGCAGAAGGGGAGACGAGCAGTACTTC | CASRRGDEQYF
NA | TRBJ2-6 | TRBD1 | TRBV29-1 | TGCAGCGCTCGGACAGGGGAGACTGGGGCCAACGTCCTGACTTTC | CSARTGETGANVLTF
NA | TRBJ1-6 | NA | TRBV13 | TGTGCCAGCAGCTTAAGGAAGGGGGTGAGGAATTCACCCCTCCACTTT | CASSLRKGVRNSPLHF
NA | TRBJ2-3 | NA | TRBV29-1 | TGCAGCGCCCCACCTGGGGGGGCGACAGATACGCAGTATTTT | CSAPPGGATDTQYF
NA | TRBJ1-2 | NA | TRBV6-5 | TGTGCCAGCAGTTACCTGCAGAACTATGGCTACACCTTC | CASSYLQNYGYTF
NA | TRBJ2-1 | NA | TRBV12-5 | TGTGCTAGTGGTGATGGTAATGAGCAGTTCTTC | CASGDGNEQFF
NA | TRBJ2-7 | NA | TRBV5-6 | TGTGCCAGCAGCTTTAAGGGGCCTTACGAGCAGTACTTC | CASSFKGPYEQYF
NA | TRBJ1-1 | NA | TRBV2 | TGTGCCAGCAGTGAAGAGGGCAGGAGCACTGAAGCTTTCTTT | CASSEEGRSTEAFF
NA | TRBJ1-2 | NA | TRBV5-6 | TGTGCCAGCACCCCAACCGGAACTAACTATGGCTACACCTTC | CASTPTGTNYGYTF
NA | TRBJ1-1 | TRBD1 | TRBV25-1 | TGTGCCAGCAGTGCCGGGACAGGCCTTATGAACACTGAAGCTTTCTTT | CASSAGTGLMNTEAFF
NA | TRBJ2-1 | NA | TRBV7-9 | TGTGCCAGCAGCTCCGAGGGGACCCCCAAGTTCTTC | CASSSEGTPKFF
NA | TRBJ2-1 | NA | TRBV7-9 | TGTGCCAGCAGCTTAGTAGAGGCGGCAGTCAACAATGAGCAGTTCTTC | CASSLVEAAVNNEQFF
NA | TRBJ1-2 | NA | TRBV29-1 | TGCAGCGTTCAAGAGGGGGGCAACTATGGCTACACCTTC | CSVQEGGNYGYTF
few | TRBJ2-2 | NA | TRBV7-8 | TGTGCCAGCAGCTTCGGGGACACGAACACCGGGGAGCTGTTTTTT | CASSFGDTNTGELFF
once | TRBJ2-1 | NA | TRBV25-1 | TGTGCCAGCAGTGAATCGACCTACAATGAGCAGTTCTTC | CASSESTYNEQFF
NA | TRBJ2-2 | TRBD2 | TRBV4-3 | TGCGCCAGCAGCCAAGATAGCGGGCAGGCCGGGGAGCTGTTTTTT | CASSQDSGQAGELFF
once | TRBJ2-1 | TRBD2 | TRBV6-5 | TGTGCCAGCAGTTACAGGGAGGGATACAATGAGCAGTTCTTC | CASSYREGYNEQFF
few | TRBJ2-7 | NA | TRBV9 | TGTGCCAGCAGCCTCCTGGACAGTTCCTACGAGCAGTACTTC | CASSLLDSSYEQYF
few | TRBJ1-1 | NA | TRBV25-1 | TGTGCCAGCAGTGGGGCCGGACTAGGGTGGGAAGACACTGAAGCTTTCTTT | CASSGAGLGWEDTEAFF
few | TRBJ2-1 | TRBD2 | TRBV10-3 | TGTGCCATCAGTACCGGGACTAGCGGGGCGATCGATGAGCAGTTCTTC | CAISTGTSGAIDEQFF
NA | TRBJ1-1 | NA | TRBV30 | TGTGCCTGGACTGTAAAGCCCCCTGAAGCTTTCTTT | CAWTVKPPEAFF
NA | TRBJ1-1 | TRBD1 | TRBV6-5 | TGTGCCAGCAGTAGTCGGGACAGGGTAAGGACTGAAGCTTTCTTT | CASSSRDRVRTEAFF
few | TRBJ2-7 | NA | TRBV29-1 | TGCAGCGTTGAAGGTCAGTCCTACGAGCAGTACTTC | CSVEGQSYEQYF
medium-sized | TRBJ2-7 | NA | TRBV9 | TGTGCCAGCAGCGTAGGGATAGTTCCCTACGAGCAGTACTTC | CASSVGIVPYEQYF
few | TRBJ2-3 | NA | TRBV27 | TGTGCCAGTTTTAGCGGAAACCGGGCAGATACGCAGTATTTT | CASFSGNRADTQYF
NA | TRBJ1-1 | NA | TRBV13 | TGTGCCAGCAGCTCCTCAGAGCTGAACACTGAAGCTTTCTTT | CASSSSELNTEAFF
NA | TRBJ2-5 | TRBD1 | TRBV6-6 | TGTGCCAGCAGTAAGACAGGGGCGGAGACCCAGTACTTC | CASSKTGAETQYF
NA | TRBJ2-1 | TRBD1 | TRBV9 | TGTGCCAGCAGCCCCGACAGGGGACATGAGCAGTTCTTC | CASSPDRGHEQFF
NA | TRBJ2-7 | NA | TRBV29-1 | TGCAGCGTTAAACAGGACTACGAGCAGTACTTC | CSVKQDYEQYF